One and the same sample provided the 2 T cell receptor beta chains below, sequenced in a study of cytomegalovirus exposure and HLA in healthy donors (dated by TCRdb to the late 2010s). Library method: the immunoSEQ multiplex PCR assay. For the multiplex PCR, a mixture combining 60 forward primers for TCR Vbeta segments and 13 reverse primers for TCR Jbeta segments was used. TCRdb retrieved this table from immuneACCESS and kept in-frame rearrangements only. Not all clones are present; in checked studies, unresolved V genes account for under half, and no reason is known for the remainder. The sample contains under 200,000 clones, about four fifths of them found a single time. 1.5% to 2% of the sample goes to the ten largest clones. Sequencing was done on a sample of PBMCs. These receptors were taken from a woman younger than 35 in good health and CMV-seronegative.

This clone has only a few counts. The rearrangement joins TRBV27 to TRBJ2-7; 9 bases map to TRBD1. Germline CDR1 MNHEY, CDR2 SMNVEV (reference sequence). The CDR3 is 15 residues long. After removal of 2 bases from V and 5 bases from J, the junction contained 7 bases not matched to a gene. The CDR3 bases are TGTGCCAGCAGTTTAGGGGAGACAGGGGGAGACGAGCAGTACGTC. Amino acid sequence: CASSLGETGGDEQYV.

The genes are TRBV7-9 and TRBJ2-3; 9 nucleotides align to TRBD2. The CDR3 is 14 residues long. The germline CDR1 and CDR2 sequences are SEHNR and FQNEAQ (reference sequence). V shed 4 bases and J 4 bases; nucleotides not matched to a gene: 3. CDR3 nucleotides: TGTGCCAGCAGCTCCGCGGGGGGGGCAGATACGCAGTATTTT. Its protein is CASSSAGGADTQYF.